Presented here are 19 T cell receptor beta chains from one specimen sequenced in a study of cytomegalovirus exposure and HLA in healthy donors. In the PCR, 60 Vbeta and 13 Jbeta primers were used. The data were produced by immunoSEQ multiplex PCR, yet TCRdb's version contains in-frame clones alone and is incomplete. The sample yields approximately 140,000 clones, 60% to 80% seen once. The sample taken for sequencing was PBMCs. The receptors come from a male donor in good health and CMV-seronegative.

The rearrangement uses TRBV10-3 and TRBJ2-6; possible D gene TRBD2, 6 bases. From germline, CDR1 is ENHRY and CDR2 SYGVKD. Trimming shortened V by 6 bases and J by 1 base, and 22 bases separated the two germline ends. The CDR3 sequence is 19 residues long. The CDR3 here is CAISSSAAAGLSGANVLTF. The CDR3 coding sequence is TGTGCCATCAGCTCCTCAGCGGCCGCGGGGCTTTCTGGGGCCAACGTCCTGACTTTC.

A single count supports this clone. The J gene is TRBJ1-1, the V gene TRBV15; no firm D call. From germline, CDR1 is LNHNV and CDR2 YYDKDF (reference sequence). The CDR3 consists of 14 residues. V was trimmed by 1 base and J by 1 base, leaving 7 bases between them. DNA of the CDR3: TGTGCCACCAGCAGAGGCGAAAAGAACACTGAAGCTTTCTTT. Its translation: CATSRGEKNTEAFF.

The CDR3 region is CASSIDDGRGYIQYF. CDR3 sequence (DNA): TGTGCCAGTAGTATAGATGACGGCAGGGGATACATTCAGTACTTC. The genes are TRBV19 and TRBJ2-4; perhaps TRBD1 as D (6 bases). Per the germline V gene, CDR1 is LNHDA and CDR2 is SQIVND (reference sequence). The CDR3 consists of 15 residues. V was shortened by 0 bases and J by 8 bases, with 14 bases between the two germline ends.

V is TRBV4-3 and J is TRBJ2-5, with 12 bases matching TRBD2. The CDR3 is 15 amino acids. Germline V gene data show CDR1 as LGHNA and CDR2 as YSLEER. With 3 bases clipped from V and 5 bases from J, the junction kept 4 bases outside the gene matches. CDR3 bases: TGCGCCAGCAGCCAGGGGACTAGCGGGTGGGAGACCCAGTACTTC. Its translation: CASSQGTSGWETQYF.

The gene calls are TRBV9 and TRBJ2-5, with D possibly being TRBD1 (5 bases). This CDR3 spans 15 amino acids. V lost 4 bases to trimming and J lost 4 bases, with 17 bases between them. From germline, CDR1 is SGDLS and CDR2 YYNGEE. CDR3 nucleotide sequence: TGTGCCAGCAGCAGGACAAATGCCGACTCAGAGACCCAGTACTTC. It yields the protein CASSRTNADSETQYF.

The rearrangement joins TRBV4-2 to TRBJ1-2, with D perhaps TRBD1 (6 bases). In germline, CDR1 is LGHNA, CDR2 YNFKEQ. The V end lost 1 base, the J end lost 0 bases, and 9 bases lay between the germline ends. The CDR3 has 15 residues. CDR3 coding DNA: TGTGCCAGCAGCCAAGGAGGGACATCTAACTATGGCTACACCTTC. It encodes CASSQGGTSNYGYTF.

V is TRBV5-6 and J is TRBJ2-1; D remains ambiguous. V lost 0 bases and J 12 bases, leaving 19 bases between the germline ends. Germline V lookup: CDR1 SGHDT, CDR2 YYEEEE. The CDR3 extends over 15 amino acids. CDR3 sequence reads: CASSLASYGGRWQFF. The CDR3 DNA reads as TGTGCCAGCAGCTTGGCCTCATATGGTGGCAGGTGGCAGTTCTTC. Looking up the rest from reference TRBV5-6 and TRBJ2-1 gives the full variable domain: DAGVTQSPTHLIKTRGQQVTLRCSPKSGHDTVSWYQQALGQGPQFIFQYYEEEERQRGNFPDRFSGHQFPNYSSELNVNALLLGDSALYLCASSLASYGGRWQFFGPGTRLTVL.

This clone was observed a few times. The junction differs from germline at one of its ends, possibly a read error. V is TRBV20-1 and J is TRBJ1-2; no reliable D call. This CDR3 is 11 amino acids long. CDR1 DFQATT and CDR2 SNEGSKA come from the germline V gene (reference sequence). CDR3 coding DNA: TGCAGTGCTAGGAGCGACTACGGCTACACCTTC. Its protein product is CSARSDYGYTF.

The J gene is TRBJ1-2, the V gene TRBV7-9, with no clear D. Germline assignment: CDR1 SEHNR and CDR2 FQNEAQ (reference sequence). This CDR3 has 11 amino acids. Trimming took 6 bases from V and 8 from J, leaving 10 bases between them. The CDR3 spells CASSLDGGYTF. The CDR3 bases are TGTGCCAGCAGTCTCGACGGGGGCTACACCTTC.

V gene TRBV27 combines with J gene TRBJ2-7; D might be TRBD1 (6 bases). V shed 4 bases and J shed 3 bases, with 19 bases lying between them. CDR1 and CDR2 (germline): MNHEY, SMNVEV (reference sequence). This CDR3 contains 16 residues. The CDR3 region has the DNA TGTGCCAGCAGTTCACTAAGGGGGACGGCCTTCTACGAGCAGTACTTC. Translation gives CASSSLRGTAFYEQYF.

The chain recombines TRBV5-4 with TRBJ2-1, with D perhaps matching TRBD1 (5 bases). The length of the CDR3 is 14 residues. The germline V gene has CDR1 SGHNT and CDR2 YYREEE (reference sequence). V was clipped by 0 bases and J by 5 bases, with 9 bases between them. The CDR3 reads CASSLGQPHNEQFF. The DNA of the CDR3 is TGTGCCAGCAGCTTGGGACAGCCCCACAATGAGCAGTTCTTC. Filled out from reference TRBV5-4 and TRBJ2-1, the complete variable domain reads ETGVTQSPTHLIKTRGQQVTLRCSSQSGHNTVSWYQQALGQGPQFIFQYYREEENGRGNFPPRFSGLQFPNYSSELNVNALELDDSALYLCASSLGQPHNEQFFGPGTRLTVL.

The chain carries TRBV30 and TRBJ1-4, with D hard to call. Between the trimmed V and J ends, which lost 0 bases and 7 bases, there was a span of 18 bases. This CDR3 is built from 16 residues. From germline, CDR1 is GTSNPN and CDR2 SVGIG (reference sequence). The DNA of the CDR3 is TGTGCCTGGAGTGTAGCCGGCTTCACACGGGGTGAAAAACTGTTTTTT. Protein: CAWSVAGFTRGEKLFF.

Turning to this clone: One junction end does not reproduce the germline sequence, and a read error may be involved. The CDR3 DNA reads as TGTGCTAGCAGCCCCTTGAGGGCCACTGGCTACACCTTC. It specifies CASSPLRATGYTF. This sequence joins TRBV7-7 and TRBJ1-2; D uncertain. The CDR3 has 13 amino acids. Germline CDR1 SSHAT, CDR2 FNYEAQ (reference sequence). The full variable domain, its missing parts supplied by reference TRBV7-7 and TRBJ1-2, is GAGVSQSPRYKVTKRGQDVTLRCDPISSHATLYWYQQALGQGPEFLTYFNYEAQPDKSGLPSDRFSAERPEGSISTLTIQRTEQRDSAMYRCASSPLRATGYTFGSGTRLTVV.

The J gene is TRBJ2-5, the V gene TRBV2, with no clear D. From germline, CDR1 is SNHLY and CDR2 FYNNEI. Trimming removed 11 bases at V and 2 bases at J, with 12 bases between. The CDR3 covers 12 residues. CDR3 DNA sequence: TGTGCCTGTGACATATCTCAAGAGACCCAGTACTTC. Amino acid sequence: CACDISQETQYF.

The chain links TRBV10-3 to TRBJ1-2; no clear D gene. The length of the CDR3 is 15 residues. V was clipped by 6 bases and J by 0 bases, with 14 bases between them. Germline V lookup: CDR1 ENHRY, CDR2 SYGVKD. CDR3 loop: CAISPTTGANYGYTF. The CDR3, as DNA: TGTGCCATCAGCCCGACCACGGGAGCTAACTATGGCTACACCTTC.

J is TRBJ2-5 and V is TRBV4-2, with D perhaps matching TRBD2 (6 bases). Germline V CDR1 and CDR2: LGHNA, YNFKEQ. The CDR3 totals 16 residues. The germline V and J ends were trimmed by 0 bases and 2 bases, with 13 bases remaining between them. The CDR3 loop reads CASSQEVLGRQETQYF. The CDR3 DNA is TGTGCCAGCAGCCAAGAGGTCCTGGGGAGGCAAGAGACCCAGTACTTC.

This clone was counted between two and nine times. The chain carries TRBV7-9 and TRBJ2-5; 7 positions match TRBD2. The J call is doubtful: the DNA matches TRBJ2-7 better. The CDR3 has 13 residues. Germline V CDR1 and CDR2: SEHNR, FQNEAQ (reference sequence). The CDR3 sequence: CASSLGGGDEQYF. CDR3 nucleotide sequence: TGTGCCAGCAGCTTGGGCGGGGGTGACGAGCAGTACTTC.

The chain recombines TRBV29-1 with TRBJ2-7, with TRBD2 as a possible D gene (5 bases). CDR3 length: 11 amino acids. V gave up 7 bases and J gave up 3 bases, with 10 bases separating them. Looked up from germline, CDR1 is SQVTM and CDR2 is ANQGSEA. The CDR3: CSAGELYEQYF. The CDR3 DNA sequence: TGCAGCGCTGGGGAGCTCTACGAGCAGTACTTC.

V and J are TRBV29-1 and TRBJ2-7, with a tentative D call TRBD2 (5 bases). V dropped 4 bases and J dropped 7 bases, with 17 bases sitting between them. The CDR3 has 13 amino acids. The germline V gene encodes CDR1 SQVTM and CDR2 ANQGSEA. DNA for the CDR3: TGCAGCGTTGGCTCAGGACTTGGCGGGGAGCAGTACTTC. Translated: CSVGSGLGGEQYF.